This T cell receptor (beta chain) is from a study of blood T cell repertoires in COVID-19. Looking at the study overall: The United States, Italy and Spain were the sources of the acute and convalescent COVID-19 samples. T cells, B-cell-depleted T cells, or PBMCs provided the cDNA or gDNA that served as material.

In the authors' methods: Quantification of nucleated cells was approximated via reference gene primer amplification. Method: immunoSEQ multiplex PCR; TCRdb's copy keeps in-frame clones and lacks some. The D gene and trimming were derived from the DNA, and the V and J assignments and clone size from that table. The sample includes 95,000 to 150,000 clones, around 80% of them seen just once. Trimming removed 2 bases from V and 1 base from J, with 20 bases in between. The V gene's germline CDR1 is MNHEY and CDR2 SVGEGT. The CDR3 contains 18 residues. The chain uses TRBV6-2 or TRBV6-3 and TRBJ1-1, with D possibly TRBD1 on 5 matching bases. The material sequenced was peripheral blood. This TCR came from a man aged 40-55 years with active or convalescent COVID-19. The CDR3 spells CASSYEIGQGLRNTEAFF. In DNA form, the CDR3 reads TGTGCCAGCAGTTACGAAATAGGTCAGGGATTGAGGAACACTGAAGCTTTCTTT.